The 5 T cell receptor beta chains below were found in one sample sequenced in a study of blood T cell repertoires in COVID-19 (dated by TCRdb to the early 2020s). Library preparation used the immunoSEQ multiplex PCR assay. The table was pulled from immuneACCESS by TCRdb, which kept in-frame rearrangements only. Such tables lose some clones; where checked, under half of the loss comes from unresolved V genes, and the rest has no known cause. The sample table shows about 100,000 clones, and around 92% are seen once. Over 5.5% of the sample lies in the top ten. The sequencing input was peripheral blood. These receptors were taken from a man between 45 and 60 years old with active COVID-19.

The CDR3 nucleotides are TGTGCCAGCTCACCTCCCGACAGGCCGAACACTGAAGCTTTCTTT. Translation gives CASSPPDRPNTEAFF. The chain combines TRBV18 with TRBJ1-1, with D tentatively TRBD1 (6 bases). There are 15 residues in the CDR3. V lost 3 bases, J lost 1 base, and 12 bases lay in between. CDR1 and CDR2 (germline): KGHSH, LQKENI.

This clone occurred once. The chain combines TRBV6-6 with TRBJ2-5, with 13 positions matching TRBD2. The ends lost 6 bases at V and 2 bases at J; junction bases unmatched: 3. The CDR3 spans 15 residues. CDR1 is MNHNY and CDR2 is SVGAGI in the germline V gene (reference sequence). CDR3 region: CASSTTSGRQETQYF. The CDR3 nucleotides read TGTGCCAGCAGCACGACTAGCGGGAGGCAAGAGACCCAGTACTTC.

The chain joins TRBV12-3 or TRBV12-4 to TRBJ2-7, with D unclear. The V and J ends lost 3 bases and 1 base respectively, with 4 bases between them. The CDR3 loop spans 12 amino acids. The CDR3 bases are TGTGCCAGCAGTTTCCTATCCTACGAGCAGTACTTC. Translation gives CASSFLSYEQYF.

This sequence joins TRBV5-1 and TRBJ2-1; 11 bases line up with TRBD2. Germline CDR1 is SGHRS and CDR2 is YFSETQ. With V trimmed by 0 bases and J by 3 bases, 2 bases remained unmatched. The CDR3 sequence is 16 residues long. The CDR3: CASSLAGTSGYNEQFF. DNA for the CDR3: TGCGCCAGCAGCTTGGCCGGGACTAGCGGCTACAATGAGCAGTTCTTC.

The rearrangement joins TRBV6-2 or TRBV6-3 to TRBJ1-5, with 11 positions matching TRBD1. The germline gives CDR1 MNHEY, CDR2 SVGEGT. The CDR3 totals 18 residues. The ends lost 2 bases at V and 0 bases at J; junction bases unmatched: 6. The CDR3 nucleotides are TGTGCCAGCAGTTACGATATGGACAGGGGGCGTAGCAATCAGCCCCAGCATTTT. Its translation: CASSYDMDRGRSNQPQHF.